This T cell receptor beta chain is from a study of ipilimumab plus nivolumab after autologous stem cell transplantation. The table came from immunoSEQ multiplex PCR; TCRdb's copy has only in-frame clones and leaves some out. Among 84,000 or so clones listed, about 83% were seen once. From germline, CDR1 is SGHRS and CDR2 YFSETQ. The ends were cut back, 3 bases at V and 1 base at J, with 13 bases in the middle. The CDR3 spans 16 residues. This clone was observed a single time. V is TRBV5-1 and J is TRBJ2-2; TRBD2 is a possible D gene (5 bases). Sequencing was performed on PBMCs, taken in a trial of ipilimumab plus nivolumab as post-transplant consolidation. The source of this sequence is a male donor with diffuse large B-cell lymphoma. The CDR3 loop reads CASSWGAERNTGELFF. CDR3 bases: TGCGCCAGCAGCTGGGGAGCTGAACGGAACACCGGGGAGCTGTTTTTT.